This is a list of T cell receptor beta chains from one sample in a study of identical twins' blood T cells. MiXCR, applied by TCRdb to the 5' RACE reads, yields one record per CDR3 protein. Of roughly 340,000 distinct CDR3 sequences in the sample, around 30% are singletons; the top ten hold about 6.1%. The specimen sequenced was PBMCs. The receptor set was obtained from a woman aged 18-49 years in good health. Both conserved end residues are part of each CDR3. D genes are given only for firm matches. Clone sizes are given selectively: once, few, many, or a class where the clone is expanded.

clone size: many
J gene: TRBJ1-4
D gene: .
V gene: TRBV9
CDR3 DNA: TGTGCCAGCAGCGTCGGTAATGGGTTCGGCGAAAAACTGTTTTTT
CDR3 protein: CASSVGNGFGEKLFF

clone size: many
J gene: TRBJ2-1
D gene: .
V gene: TRBV6-1
CDR3 DNA: TGTGCCAGCAGTGAAGTTCACAACTTCAATGAGCAGTTCTTC
CDR3 protein: CASSEVHNFNEQFF

clone size: .
J gene: TRBJ2-3
D gene: .
V gene: TRBV14
CDR3 DNA: TGTGCCAGCAGCCAAGACTGGGCCGGGACAACAATGTATTTT
CDR3 protein: CASSQDWAGTTMYF

clone size: .
J gene: TRBJ2-1
D gene: TRBD2
V gene: TRBV24-1
CDR3 DNA: TGTGCCACCAGTGATCGGACTAGCGGGAACAATGAGCAGCTCTTC
CDR3 protein: CATSDRTSGNNEQLF

clone size: .
J gene: TRBJ1-2
D gene: TRBD1
V gene: TRBV5-1
CDR3 DNA: TGCGCCAGCAGCTATTCGGGACAGGGGAAGAACTATGGCTGCACCTTC
CDR3 protein: CASSYSGQGKNYGCTF

clone size: .
J gene: TRBJ1-5
D gene: .
V gene: TRBV6-5
CDR3 DNA: TGTGCCAGCAGTTACAGTTTTCCGTTGGGGCCCCAGCATTTT
CDR3 protein: CASSYSFPLGPQHF

clone size: .
J gene: TRBJ2-2
D gene: .
V gene: TRBV6-1
CDR3 DNA: TGTGCCAGCAGTGAAAGCCAGGGTTGGACCGGGGAGCTGTTTTTT
CDR3 protein: CASSESQGWTGELFF

clone size: .
J gene: TRBJ1-1
D gene: .
V gene: TRBV29-1
CDR3 DNA: TGCAGCATTGTAGTTCCGAACACTGAAGCTTTCTTT
CDR3 protein: CSIVVPNTEAFF

clone size: .
J gene: TRBJ1-1
D gene: .
V gene: TRBV5-1
CDR3 DNA: TGCGCCAGCAGCTTGGATCCCACTTACACTGAAGCTTTCTTT
CDR3 protein: CASSLDPTYTEAFF

clone size: many
J gene: TRBJ1-1
D gene: .
V gene: TRBV7-9
CDR3 DNA: TGTGCCAGCAGCTTAGTGGCGAACACTGAAGCTTTCTTT
CDR3 protein: CASSLVANTEAFF

clone size: few
J gene: TRBJ1-4
D gene: .
V gene: TRBV9
CDR3 DNA: TGTGCCAGCAGCGTTGATTCCGGGATCGGGGAAAAACTGTTTTTT
CDR3 protein: CASSVDSGIGEKLFF

clone size: .
J gene: TRBJ1-5
D gene: .
V gene: TRBV27
CDR3 DNA: TGTGCCAGCAGTTGGCGGTCGGGACACACCAATCAGCCCCAGCATTTT
CDR3 protein: CASSWRSGHTNQPQHF

clone size: .
J gene: TRBJ1-2
D gene: .
V gene: TRBV29-1
CDR3 DNA: TGCAGCGTTTACCATAACTATGGCTACACCTTC
CDR3 protein: CSVYHNYGYTF

clone size: .
J gene: TRBJ2-2
D gene: .
V gene: TRBV19
CDR3 DNA: TGTGCCGTCTCCGGGGAGTACACCGGGGAGCTGTTTTTT
CDR3 protein: CAVSGEYTGELFF

clone size: .
J gene: TRBJ2-5
D gene: TRBD2
V gene: TRBV27
CDR3 DNA: TGTGCCAGCAGACTAGCGGGACAAGAGACCCAGTACTTC
CDR3 protein: CASRLAGQETQYF

clone size: .
J gene: TRBJ2-4
D gene: TRBD1
V gene: TRBV9
CDR3 DNA: TGTGCCAGCAGCGTGCTCTCCGGGACAGGGTATGACATTCAGTACTTC
CDR3 protein: CASSVLSGTGYDIQYF

clone size: few
J gene: TRBJ1-3
D gene: .
V gene: TRBV5-8
CDR3 DNA: TGTGCCAGCAGCCTCAATGAGGGAAACACCATATATTTT
CDR3 protein: CASSLNEGNTIYF

clone size: .
J gene: TRBJ1-1
D gene: .
V gene: TRBV20-1
CDR3 DNA: TGCAGTGCTAGATGTGGAGGCAGGGCAACAGCTAAAGCTTTCTTT
CDR3 protein: CSARCGGRATAKAFF

clone size: .
J gene: TRBJ2-7
D gene: .
V gene: TRBV10-3
CDR3 DNA: TGTGCCGTCAGTGACCCGGGTAACACCTACGAGCAGTACTTC
CDR3 protein: CAVSDPGNTYEQYF

clone size: many
J gene: TRBJ1-1
D gene: .
V gene: TRBV10-3
CDR3 DNA: TGTGCCACCGGGGGGGACACTGAAGCTTTCTTT
CDR3 protein: CATGGDTEAFF

clone size: .
J gene: TRBJ2-2
D gene: .
V gene: TRBV9
CDR3 DNA: TGTGCCAGCAGCGTATACAGTCCCCCCACCGGGGAGCTGTTTTTT
CDR3 protein: CASSVYSPPTGELFF

clone size: .
J gene: TRBJ2-3
D gene: .
V gene: TRBV10-3
CDR3 DNA: TGTGCCATCAGTGAGTCGCAGGGGTGGGATACGCAGTATTTT
CDR3 protein: CAISESQGWDTQYF

clone size: few
J gene: TRBJ2-2
D gene: TRBD1
V gene: TRBV5-1
CDR3 DNA: TGCGCCAGCAGCTTCGTGACAGGGGGCATTACCGGGGAGCTGTTTTTT
CDR3 protein: CASSFVTGGITGELFF

clone size: many
J gene: TRBJ1-1
D gene: TRBD1
V gene: TRBV5-1
CDR3 DNA: TGCGCCAGCAGCCGAGACAGGGGAAGAGGCACTGAAGCTTTCTTT
CDR3 protein: CASSRDRGRGTEAFF

clone size: .
J gene: TRBJ1-2
D gene: TRBD1
V gene: TRBV7-2
CDR3 DNA: TGTGCCAGCAGCGCCACAGGGGTTAGTGGCTACACCTTC
CDR3 protein: CASSATGVSGYTF

clone size: many
J gene: TRBJ1-3
D gene: .
V gene: TRBV6-6
CDR3 DNA: TGTGCCAGCTTTGGAAACACCATATATTTT
CDR3 protein: CASFGNTIYF

clone size: .
J gene: TRBJ2-7
D gene: .
V gene: TRBV5-1
CDR3 DNA: TGCGCCAGCGAGGACAGAGAATACGAGCAGTACTTC
CDR3 protein: CASEDREYEQYF

clone size: .
J gene: TRBJ2-7
D gene: .
V gene: TRBV12-3/TRBV12-4
CDR3 DNA: TGTGCCAGCCGGACATCATCTCACGAGCAGTACTTC
CDR3 protein: CASRTSSHEQYF

clone size: few
J gene: TRBJ2-3
D gene: TRBD2
V gene: TRBV6-2/TRBV6-3
CDR3 DNA: TGTGCCAGCAGTTCCGGACTAGCGGGAGTCATGAATACGCAGTATTTT
CDR3 protein: CASSSGLAGVMNTQYF

clone size: few
J gene: TRBJ2-5
D gene: .
V gene: TRBV25-1
CDR3 DNA: TGTGCCAGCAGCCTCAGGAGTAAGGAGACCCAGTACTTC
CDR3 protein: CASSLRSKETQYF

clone size: few
J gene: TRBJ1-1
D gene: .
V gene: TRBV7-9
CDR3 DNA: TGTGCCAGCGGGGAGTGGGGCACTGAAGCTTTCTTT
CDR3 protein: CASGEWGTEAFF

clone size: .
J gene: TRBJ2-3
D gene: .
V gene: TRBV6-5
CDR3 DNA: TGTGCCAGCAGTTACTCTGTTCTCACAGATACGCAGTATTTT
CDR3 protein: CASSYSVLTDTQYF

clone size: .
J gene: TRBJ1-4
D gene: TRBD1
V gene: TRBV29-1
CDR3 DNA: TGCAGCGGACAGGGCGCTAATGAAAAACTGTTTTTT
CDR3 protein: CSGQGANEKLFF

clone size: once
J gene: TRBJ1-2
D gene: .
V gene: TRBV4-1
CDR3 DNA: TGCGCCAGCAGCCATGGGGTTCTCTATGGCTACACCTTC
CDR3 protein: CASSHGVLYGYTF

clone size: .
J gene: TRBJ1-1
D gene: .
V gene: TRBV11-3
CDR3 DNA: TGTGCCAGCAGCGCAGGGGATTCAGGGTACACTGAAGCTTTCTTT
CDR3 protein: CASSAGDSGYTEAFF

clone size: .
J gene: TRBJ1-2
D gene: .
V gene: TRBV29-1
CDR3 DNA: TGCAGCGTTGATGACTATGGCTACACCTTC
CDR3 protein: CSVDDYGYTF

clone size: few
J gene: TRBJ1-2
D gene: TRBD1
V gene: TRBV13
CDR3 DNA: TGTGCCAGCAGCTTAGGGTCAGGGGGCCAGGAGAACTATGGCTACACCTTC
CDR3 protein: CASSLGSGGQENYGYTF

clone size: .
J gene: TRBJ2-7
D gene: TRBD2
V gene: TRBV5-1
CDR3 DNA: TGCGCCAGCAGCCTCTCTAGCGGGGGCACCTACGAGCAGTACTTC
CDR3 protein: CASSLSSGGTYEQYF

clone size: .
J gene: TRBJ1-1
D gene: .
V gene: TRBV9
CDR3 DNA: TGTGCCAGCAGCGTAGAGGGAGTTATGAACACTGAAGCTTTCTTT
CDR3 protein: CASSVEGVMNTEAFF

clone size: few
J gene: TRBJ1-1
D gene: .
V gene: TRBV9
CDR3 DNA: TGTGCCAGCAGCGTAGTCTGCCTGGCAGGGGCCCCGAACACTGAAGCTTTCTTT
CDR3 protein: CASSVVCLAGAPNTEAFF

clone size: few
J gene: TRBJ1-2
D gene: .
V gene: TRBV5-6
CDR3 DNA: TGTGCCAGCAGGCCCGGTAGGGGGACGAACTATGGCTACACCTTC
CDR3 protein: CASRPGRGTNYGYTF

clone size: .
J gene: TRBJ2-1
D gene: TRBD1
V gene: TRBV20-1
CDR3 DNA: TGCAGTGCTAGTCGGGACAGGTTCGTGGGCTACAATGAGCAGTTCTTC
CDR3 protein: CSASRDRFVGYNEQFF

clone size: .
J gene: TRBJ2-2
D gene: .
V gene: TRBV29-1
CDR3 DNA: TGCAGCGTCCCACTTGAGAACACCGGGGAGCTGTTTTTT
CDR3 protein: CSVPLENTGELFF

clone size: .
J gene: TRBJ2-1
D gene: .
V gene: TRBV11-3
CDR3 DNA: TGTGCCAGCAGCTATGGACAAACCGAGCAGTTCTTC
CDR3 protein: CASSYGQTEQFF

clone size: .
J gene: TRBJ2-1
D gene: TRBD2
V gene: TRBV20-1
CDR3 DNA: TGCAGTGCTCCGAGACTAGCGGGCTTCAATGGGCAGTTCTTC
CDR3 protein: CSAPRLAGFNGQFF

clone size: .
J gene: TRBJ1-3
D gene: .
V gene: TRBV20-1
CDR3 DNA: TGCAGTGCTAGAGATCACCATGCCGGAAACACCATATATTTT
CDR3 protein: CSARDHHAGNTIYF

clone size: few
J gene: TRBJ1-3
D gene: .
V gene: TRBV5-1
CDR3 DNA: TGCGCCAGCAGTTTTGGTACGGTAACGAGAAACACCATATATTTT
CDR3 protein: CASSFGTVTRNTIYF

clone size: few
J gene: TRBJ1-6
D gene: .
V gene: TRBV29-1
CDR3 DNA: TGCAGCGTTCATAATTGGTCAGGACGTAATTCACCCCTCCACTTT
CDR3 protein: CSVHNWSGRNSPLHF

clone size: .
J gene: TRBJ1-3
D gene: .
V gene: TRBV12-3/TRBV12-4
CDR3 DNA: TGTGCCAGCAGTTTCCTCAGACCAGGCTCTGGAAACACCATATATTTT
CDR3 protein: CASSFLRPGSGNTIYF